The sequence of this TCR beta chain was determined in a study of T cell changes during pregnancy in multiple sclerosis. With 3 bases removed from V and 2 bases from J, the gap between germline ends came to 5 bases. The CDR3 consists of 12 residues. Germline values: CDR1 SGHTA, CDR2 FQGNSA. Only in-frame clones appear in the TCRdb table, and some are missing; sequencing was by immunoSEQ multiplex PCR. This sample has about 80,000 clones; around 90% occur once, and the top ten carry 0.2% to 0.25%. J is TRBJ2-7 and V is TRBV7-2; D not certain. The sample here was CD4+ T cells from peripheral blood mononuclear cells, taken before pregnancy. This clonotype originated in a female donor with multiple sclerosis, enrolled in a pregnancy study. The DNA of the CDR3 is TGTGCCAGCAGCTTCCACACCTACGAGCAGTACTTC. Its protein product is CASSFHTYEQYF. Full variable domain (remainder filled in from reference TRBV7-2 and TRBJ2-7): GAGVSQSPSNKVTEKGKDVELRCDPISGHTALYWYRQSLGQGLEFLIYFQGNSAPDKSGLPSDRFSAERTGGSVSTLTIQRTQQEDSAVYLCASSFHTYEQYFGPGTRLTVT.